The T cell receptor beta chain under discussion was sequenced for a study of T cell responses to AZD1222 COVID-19 vaccine. Sequenced by immunoSEQ multiplex PCR; TCRdb stores in-frame clones only, minus some. Found here are more than 150,000 clones, around nine tenths of them singletons; the top ten hold 6.9%. The specimen comprised peripheral blood, sampled after recovery from COVID-19. The TCR was taken from an adult who had recovered from COVID-19.

The CDR3 region is CASKSVDHNEQFF. The CDR3, as DNA: TGTGCCAGCAAGTCGGTGGATCACAATGAGCAGTTCTTC. The gene calls are TRBV5-4 and TRBJ2-1, with D uncertain. Trimming removed 6 bases from V and 5 bases from J, with 12 bases in between. This CDR3 contains 13 residues. Germline lookup yields CDR1 SGHNT and CDR2 YYREEE (reference sequence).